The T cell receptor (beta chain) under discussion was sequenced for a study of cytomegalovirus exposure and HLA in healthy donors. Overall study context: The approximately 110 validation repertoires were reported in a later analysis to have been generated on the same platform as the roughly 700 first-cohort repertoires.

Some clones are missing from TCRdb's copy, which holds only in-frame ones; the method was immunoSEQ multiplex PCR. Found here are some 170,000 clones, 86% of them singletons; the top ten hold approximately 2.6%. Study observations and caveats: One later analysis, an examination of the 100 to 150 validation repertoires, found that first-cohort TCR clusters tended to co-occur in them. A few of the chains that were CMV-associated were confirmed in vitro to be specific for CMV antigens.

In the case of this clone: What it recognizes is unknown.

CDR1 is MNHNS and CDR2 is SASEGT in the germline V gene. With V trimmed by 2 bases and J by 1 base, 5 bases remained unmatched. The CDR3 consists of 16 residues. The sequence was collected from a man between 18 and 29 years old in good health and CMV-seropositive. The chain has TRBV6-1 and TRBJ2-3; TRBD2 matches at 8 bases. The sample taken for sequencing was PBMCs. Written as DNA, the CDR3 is TGTGCCAGCAGTGAACTCGGGAGGGCCCGCACAGATACGCAGTATTTT. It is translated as CASSELGRARTDTQYF.